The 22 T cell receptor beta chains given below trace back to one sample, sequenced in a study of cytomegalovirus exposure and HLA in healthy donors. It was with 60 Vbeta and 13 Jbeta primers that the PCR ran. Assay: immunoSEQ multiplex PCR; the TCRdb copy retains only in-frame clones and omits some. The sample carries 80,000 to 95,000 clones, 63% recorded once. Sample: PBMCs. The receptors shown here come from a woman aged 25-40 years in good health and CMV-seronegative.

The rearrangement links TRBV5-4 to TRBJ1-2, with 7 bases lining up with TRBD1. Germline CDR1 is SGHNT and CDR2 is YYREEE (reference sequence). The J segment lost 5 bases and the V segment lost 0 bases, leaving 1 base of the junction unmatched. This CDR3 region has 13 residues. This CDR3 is CASSLDRGYGYTF. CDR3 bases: TGTGCCAGCAGCTTGGACAGGGGATATGGCTACACCTTC.

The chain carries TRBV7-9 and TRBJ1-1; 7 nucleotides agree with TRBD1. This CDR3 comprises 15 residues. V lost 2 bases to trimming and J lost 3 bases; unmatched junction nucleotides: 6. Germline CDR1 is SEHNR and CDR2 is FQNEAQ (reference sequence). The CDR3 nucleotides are TGTGCCAGCAGCTTACCGGGACAGAGGGACACTGAAGCTTTCTTT. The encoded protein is CASSLPGQRDTEAFF.

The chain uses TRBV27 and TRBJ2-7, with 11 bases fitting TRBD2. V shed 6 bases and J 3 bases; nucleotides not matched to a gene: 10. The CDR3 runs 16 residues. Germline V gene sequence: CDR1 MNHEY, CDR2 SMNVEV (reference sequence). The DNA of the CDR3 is TGTGCCAGCAGCCGGGGGACTAGCGGCGGGAACTACGAGCAGTACTTC. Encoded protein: CASSRGTSGGNYEQYF.

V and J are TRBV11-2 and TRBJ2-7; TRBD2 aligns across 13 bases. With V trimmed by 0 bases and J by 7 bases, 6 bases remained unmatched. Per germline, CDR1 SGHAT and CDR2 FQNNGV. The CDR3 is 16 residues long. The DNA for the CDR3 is TGTGCCAGCAGCTTAGATCCCGGACTAGCGGGAGTAGAGCAGTACTTC. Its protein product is CASSLDPGLAGVEQYF. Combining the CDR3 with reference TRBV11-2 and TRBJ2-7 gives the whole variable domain EAGVAQSPRYKIIEKRQSVAFWCNPISGHATLYWYQQILGQGPKLLIQFQNNGVVDDSQLPKDRFSAERLKGVDSTLKIQPAKLEDSAVYLCASSLDPGLAGVEQYFGPGTRLTVT.

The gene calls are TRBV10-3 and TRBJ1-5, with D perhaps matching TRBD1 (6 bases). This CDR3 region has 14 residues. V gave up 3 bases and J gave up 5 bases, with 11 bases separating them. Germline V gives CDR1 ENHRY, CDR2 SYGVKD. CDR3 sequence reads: CAISDHRVDQPQHF. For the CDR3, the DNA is TGTGCCATCAGTGATCACAGGGTTGATCAGCCCCAGCATTTT.

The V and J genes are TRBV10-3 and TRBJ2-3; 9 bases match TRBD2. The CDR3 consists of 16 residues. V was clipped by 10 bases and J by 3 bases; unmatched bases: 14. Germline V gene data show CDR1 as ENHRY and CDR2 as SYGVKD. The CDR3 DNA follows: TGTGCCACCATAGACACCAAGCGGGGGGATACAGATACGCAGTATTTT. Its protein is CATIDTKRGDTDTQYF.

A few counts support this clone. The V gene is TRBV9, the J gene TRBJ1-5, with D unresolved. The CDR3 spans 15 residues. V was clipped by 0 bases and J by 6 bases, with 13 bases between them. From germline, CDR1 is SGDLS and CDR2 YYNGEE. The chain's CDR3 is CASSVAPGSGQPQHF. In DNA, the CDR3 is TGTGCCAGCAGCGTAGCCCCTGGGTCGGGTCAGCCCCAGCATTTT.

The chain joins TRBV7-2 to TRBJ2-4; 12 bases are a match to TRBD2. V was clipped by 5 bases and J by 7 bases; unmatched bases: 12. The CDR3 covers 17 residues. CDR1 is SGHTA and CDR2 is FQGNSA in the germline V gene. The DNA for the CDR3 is TGTGCCAGCAGCCCAATTCTAGCGGGAGGGCCTCGGAACATTCAGTACTTC. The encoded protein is CASSPILAGGPRNIQYF. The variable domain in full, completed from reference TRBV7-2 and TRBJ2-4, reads GAGVSQSPSNKVTEKGKDVELRCDPISGHTALYWYRQSLGQGLEFLIYFQGNSAPDKSGLPSDRFSAERTGGSVSTLTIQRTQQEDSAVYLCASSPILAGGPRNIQYFGAGTRLSVL.

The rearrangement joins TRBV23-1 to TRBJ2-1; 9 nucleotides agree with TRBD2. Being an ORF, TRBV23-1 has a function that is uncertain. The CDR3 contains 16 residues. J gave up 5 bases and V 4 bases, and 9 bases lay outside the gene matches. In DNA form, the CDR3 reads TGCGCCAGCAGTCCATGGGCACGGACTAGCGACAATGAGCAGTTCTTC. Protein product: CASSPWARTSDNEQFF.

CDR3 amino acids: CASSQRTLGIYF. CDR3 bases: TGTGCCAGCAGTCAAAGGACACTGGGCATATATTTT. V is TRBV28 and J is TRBJ1-3; possibly TRBD1 for D (5 bases). There are 12 residues in the CDR3. V lost 5 bases and J 12 bases, leaving 14 bases between the germline ends. Germline V gives CDR1 MDHEN, CDR2 SYDVKM.

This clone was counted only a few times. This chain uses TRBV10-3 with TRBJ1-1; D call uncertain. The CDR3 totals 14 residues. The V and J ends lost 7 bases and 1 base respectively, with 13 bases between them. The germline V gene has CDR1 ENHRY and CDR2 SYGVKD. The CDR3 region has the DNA TGTGCCATCATGACCTCGTCAGGGAACACTGAAGCTTTCTTT. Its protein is CAIMTSSGNTEAFF.

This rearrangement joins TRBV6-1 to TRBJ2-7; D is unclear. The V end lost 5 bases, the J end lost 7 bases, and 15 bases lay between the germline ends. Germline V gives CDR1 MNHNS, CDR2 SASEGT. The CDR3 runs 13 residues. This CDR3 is CASSPYAVAEQYF. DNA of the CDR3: TGTGCCAGCAGTCCCTATGCTGTCGCAGAGCAGTACTTC.

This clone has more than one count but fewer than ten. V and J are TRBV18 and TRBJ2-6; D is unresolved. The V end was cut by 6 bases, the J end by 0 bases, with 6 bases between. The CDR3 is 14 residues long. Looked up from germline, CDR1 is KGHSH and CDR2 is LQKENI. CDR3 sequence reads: CASSPSSGANVLTF. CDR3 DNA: TGTGCCAGCTCCCCTAGCTCTGGGGCCAACGTCCTGACTTTC.

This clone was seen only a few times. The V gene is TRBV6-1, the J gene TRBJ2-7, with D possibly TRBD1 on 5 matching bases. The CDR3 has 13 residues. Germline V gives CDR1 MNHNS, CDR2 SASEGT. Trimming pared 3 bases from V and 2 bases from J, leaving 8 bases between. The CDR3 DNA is TGTGCCAGCAGTGAGCAGGGAACCTACGAGCAGTACTTC. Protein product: CASSEQGTYEQYF.

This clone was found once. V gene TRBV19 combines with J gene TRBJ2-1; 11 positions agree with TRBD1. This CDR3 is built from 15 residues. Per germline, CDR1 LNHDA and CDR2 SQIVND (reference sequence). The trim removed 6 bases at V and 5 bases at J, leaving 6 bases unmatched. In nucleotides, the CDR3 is TGTGCCAGTAGGGCGGGACAGGGGGTACACAATGAGCAGTTCTTC. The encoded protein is CASRAGQGVHNEQFF.

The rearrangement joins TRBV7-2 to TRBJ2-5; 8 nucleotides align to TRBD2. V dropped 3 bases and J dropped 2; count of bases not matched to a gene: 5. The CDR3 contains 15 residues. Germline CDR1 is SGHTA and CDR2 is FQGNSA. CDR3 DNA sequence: TGTGCCAGCAGCTTGAGCGGGGGCCAACAAGAGACCCAGTACTTC. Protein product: CASSLSGGQQETQYF.

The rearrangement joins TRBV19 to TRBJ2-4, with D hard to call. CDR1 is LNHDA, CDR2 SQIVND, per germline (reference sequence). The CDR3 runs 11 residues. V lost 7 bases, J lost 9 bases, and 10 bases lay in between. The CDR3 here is CASIRYGIQYF. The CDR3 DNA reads TGTGCCAGTATACGGTATGGCATTCAGTACTTC.

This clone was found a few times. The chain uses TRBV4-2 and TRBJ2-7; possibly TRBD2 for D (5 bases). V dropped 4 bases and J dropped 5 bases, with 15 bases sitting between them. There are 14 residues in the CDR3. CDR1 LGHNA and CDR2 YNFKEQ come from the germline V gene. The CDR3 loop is CASSRAGNGDEQYF. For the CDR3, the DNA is TGTGCCAGCAGCCGCGCCGGGAACGGGGACGAGCAGTACTTC.

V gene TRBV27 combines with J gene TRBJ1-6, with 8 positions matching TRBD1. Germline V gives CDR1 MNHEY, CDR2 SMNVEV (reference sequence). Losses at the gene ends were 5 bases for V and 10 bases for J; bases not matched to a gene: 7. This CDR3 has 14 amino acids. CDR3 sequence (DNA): TGTGCCAGCAGTCCGGGACAGGATAGGTCACCCCTCCACTTT. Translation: CASSPGQDRSPLHF.

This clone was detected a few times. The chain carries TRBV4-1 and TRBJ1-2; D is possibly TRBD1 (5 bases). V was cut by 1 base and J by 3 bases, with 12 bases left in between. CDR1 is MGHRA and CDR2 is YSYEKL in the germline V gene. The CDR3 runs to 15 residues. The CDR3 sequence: CASSQGAGPYYGYTF. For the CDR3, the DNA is TGCGCCAGCAGCCAAGGGGCAGGGCCCTACTATGGCTACACCTTC.

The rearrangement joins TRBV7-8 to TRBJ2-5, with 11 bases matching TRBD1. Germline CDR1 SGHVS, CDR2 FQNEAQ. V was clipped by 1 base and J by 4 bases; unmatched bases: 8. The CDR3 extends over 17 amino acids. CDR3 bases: TGTGCCAGCAGCTTAGTTTTCGGGACAGGGGGTGGAGAGACCCAGTACTTC. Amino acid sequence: CASSLVFGTGGGETQYF.

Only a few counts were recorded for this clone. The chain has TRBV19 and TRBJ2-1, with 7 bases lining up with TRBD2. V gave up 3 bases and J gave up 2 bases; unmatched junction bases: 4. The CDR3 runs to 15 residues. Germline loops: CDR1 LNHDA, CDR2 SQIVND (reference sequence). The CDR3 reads CASSISGAPYNEQFF. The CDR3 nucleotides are TGTGCCAGTAGTATCAGCGGGGCCCCCTACAATGAGCAGTTCTTC.